A selection of T cell receptor beta chains follows, all from one sample in a study of T cell responses to AZD1222 COVID-19 vaccine. Profiling relied on immunoSEQ multiplex PCR, and the TCRdb table lists in-frame clones only, not all of them. The table lists 150,000 to 200,000 clones, 80% to 95% of them singletons. The specimen comprised peripheral blood, sampled 28 days after the second AZD1222 dose. These receptors all come from an adult who received the AZD1222 COVID-19 vaccine. The CDR3 runs from the conserved cysteine through the conserved F or W. The D gene is left open where the match is weak. The size of a clone is reported for some rows only, either as once, few or many, or as a class for expanded clones.

>.|TRBV11-2|TRBJ2-7|.
TGTGCCAGCAGCTTAGTTCGCAGTGGGGAGCAGTACTTC
CASSLVRSGEQYF
>TRBD2|TRBV5-5|TRBJ2-3|.
TGTGCCAGCAGCCCATTCAGCGGGGTGGCAGATACGCAGTATTTT
CASSPFSGVADTQYF
>TRBD2|TRBV29-1|TRBJ2-5|.
TGCAGCGTTTTAGCGGGAGGGCCAGGGGAGACCCAGTACTTC
CSVLAGGPGETQYF
>.|TRBV12-3/TRBV12-4|TRBJ1-1|.
TGTGCCAGCAGTTTAAATTGGAACACTGAAGCTTTCTTT
CASSLNWNTEAFF
>TRBD1|TRBV5-1|TRBJ2-7|.
TGCGCCAGCAGCCAAATGGACAGGAGCTCCTACGAGCAGTACTTC
CASSQMDRSSYEQYF
>TRBD2|TRBV4-1|TRBJ2-5|.
TGCGCCAGCAGCGAGACTATCGGACTAGCGGGAGGGCGAGAGACCCAGTACTTC
CASSETIGLAGGRETQYF
>.|TRBV27|TRBJ2-7|.
TGTGCCAGCAGCCCTACCCGCCTGAACAGGGTCTACGAGCAGTACTTC
CASSPTRLNRVYEQYF
>TRBD1|TRBV7-9|TRBJ1-4|.
TGTGCCAGCAGCTTGGACAGGGGGAACGAAAAACTGTTTTTT
CASSLDRGNEKLFF
>.|TRBV6-5|TRBJ1-2|once
TGTGCCAGCAGTTCAGACGGTTTGGATGGCTACACCTTC
CASSSDGLDGYTF
>.|TRBV25-1|TRBJ1-4|.
TGTGCCAGCAGTGAACAAGAAGGATTTCTGTCGTATGAAAAACTGTTTTTT
CASSEQEGFLSYEKLFF